This is a list of T cell receptor beta chains from one sample in a study of T cell responses to AZD1222 COVID-19 vaccine. The assay was immunoSEQ multiplex PCR, and TCRdb's table has in-frame clones only and misses some. The data contain some 96,000 clones, approximately 84% of them singletons. The material sequenced was peripheral blood, taken 28 days after the second AZD1222 dose. The receptors shown here come from an adult who received the AZD1222 COVID-19 vaccine. Each CDR3 is given with its conserved first and last residue. Size is omitted from some rows. Given values are once, few, many or a class for expanded clones.

size | J | V | CDR3
- | TRBJ1-1 | TRBV6-2/TRBV6-3 | CASSTRSISEAFF
- | TRBJ1-1 | TRBV7-9 | CASSRIPGGEAFF
- | TRBJ2-5 | TRBV4-2 | CASSFRQAGEETQYF
- | TRBJ2-7 | TRBV7-2 | CASSSPLAGELQYF
- | TRBJ2-6 | TRBV6-5 | CASREGSGANVLTF
- | TRBJ2-5 | TRBV4-1 | CASSQGPAGGQETQYF
- | TRBJ2-3 | TRBV3-1/TRBV3-2 | CASSRERTLRGDTQYF
once | TRBJ1-5 | TRBV6-2/TRBV6-3 | CASSLRTGRPQHF
- | TRBJ2-7 | TRBV29-1 | CSVEDSSGGRTYEQYF
few | TRBJ1-2 | TRBV4-3 | CASSPTSGTASRGYTF
- | TRBJ2-3 | TRBV5-1 | CASSLVGGLVDTQYF
- | TRBJ1-1 | TRBV7-2 | CASSLSGVSGTEAFF
- | TRBJ1-2 | TRBV5-6 | CASSRDRGNYGYTF
- | TRBJ2-2 | TRBV7-9 | CASSIQGVGELFF
- | TRBJ2-3 | TRBV2 | CASSEAPGLAGDTQYF
once | TRBJ2-3 | TRBV9 | CASSVKLYTDTQYF
- | TRBJ1-1 | TRBV6-5 | CASRGKAWAFF
- | TRBJ2-1 | TRBV4-1 | CASSRSPYNEQFF
- | TRBJ1-3 | TRBV5-1 | CASSLAGGAVGNTIYF
once | TRBJ1-1 | TRBV6-1 | CASSDLGPLSAAFF
- | TRBJ1-5 | TRBV3-1/TRBV3-2 | CASSQRGVRSQPQHF
- | TRBJ1-5 | TRBV5-6 | CASSLGQGGQPQHF
- | TRBJ1-2 | TRBV5-1 | CASSFDANYGYTF
once | TRBJ1-3 | TRBV6-5 | CASSSSGTVGNTIYF
- | TRBJ1-5 | TRBV6-2/TRBV6-3 | CASSNRDTIVNQPQHF
- | TRBJ1-4 | TRBV5-1 | CASSLGTSTNEKLFF
few | TRBJ2-7 | TRBV27 | CASSFGLRFSYEQYF
- | TRBJ1-4 | TRBV5-1 | CASSPGQPTTNEKLFF
few | TRBJ1-2 | TRBV11-2 | CASSWKGDLVYGYTF
- | TRBJ2-2 | TRBV14 | CASSQGRGGLTGELFF
few | TRBJ1-1 | TRBV7-3 | CASSLNFKDTEAFF
- | TRBJ2-7 | TRBV5-4 | CASSLGQGDISYEQYF
- | TRBJ1-1 | TRBV7-3 | CASSLNRNTEAFF
medium-sized | TRBJ1-1 | TRBV2 | CASRLLNTEAFF
- | TRBJ2-2 | TRBV7-8 | CASSFGDTNTGELFF
- | TRBJ2-7 | TRBV21-1 | CASNLEDTSYEQYF
- | TRBJ1-1 | TRBV19 | CASSQTVVRGFMNTEAFF
- | TRBJ2-1 | TRBV5-1 | CASSPLQGNNEQFF
- | TRBJ1-1 | TRBV11-2 | CASTPIRNTEAFF
- | TRBJ1-5 | TRBV27 | CASSPKSAQPQHF
- | TRBJ2-3 | TRBV29-1 | CSVERGGHLTDTQYF
- | TRBJ2-1 | TRBV11-2 | CASSLTLNEQFF
- | TRBJ2-7 | TRBV5-1 | CASSLAFSGGAFSYEQYF
- | TRBJ1-1 | TRBV3-1/TRBV3-2 | CASSQPSQGARNTEAFF
- | TRBJ1-6 | TRBV6-5 | CASGEAIRVSPLHF
- | TRBJ2-3 | TRBV7-3 | CASSQGSLAGGTDTQYF
- | TRBJ2-6 | TRBV5-1 | CASSILGGANVLTF
many | TRBJ2-5 | TRBV18 | CASSPRAGFPPETQYF
- | TRBJ1-2 | TRBV27 | CASSAYYTGVDGYTF
once | TRBJ2-7 | TRBV7-9 | CASSSSTGGLQQYF
- | TRBJ2-7 | TRBV20-1 | CSATYHYEQYF
- | TRBJ1-5 | TRBV10-3 | CAISEPGTGGSGQPQHF
- | TRBJ2-7 | TRBV3-1/TRBV3-2 | CASSHLGEEQYF
- | TRBJ2-3 | TRBV20-1 | CSASSTGGKWDTQYF
- | TRBJ2-1 | TRBV18 | CASAFSTRYNEQFF
- | TRBJ1-1 | TRBV5-1 | CASSTSSGNTEAFF